Presented here are 4 T cell receptor beta chains from one specimen sequenced in a study of cytomegalovirus exposure and HLA in healthy donors. Primers: 60 Vbeta forward and 13 Jbeta reverse. Clones were sequenced by immunoSEQ multiplex PCR, and TCRdb holds only the in-frame ones, with some missing. The sample has 110,000 to 150,000 clones; about four fifths are singletons. Sequenced material: PBMCs. The receptors shown here come from a man aged 35-49 years in good health and CMV-seronegative.

This rearrangement joins TRBV10-3 to TRBJ1-2; 9 nucleotides agree with TRBD1. CDR3 size: 16 residues. CDR1 and CDR2 (germline): ENHRY, SYGVKD. V shed 10 bases and J 5 bases; nucleotides not matched to a gene: 17. The CDR3 DNA sequence: TGTGCCACCTGGGGGACAGGGACGGGACGGGGTTATGGCTACACCTTC. It codes for CATWGTGTGRGYGYTF.

This rearrangement joins TRBV19 to TRBJ2-1; TRBD2 is a possible D gene (7 bases). V dropped 5 bases and J dropped 9 bases, with 20 bases sitting between them. The CDR3 totals 15 residues. The germline V gene encodes CDR1 LNHDA and CDR2 SQIVND (reference sequence). CDR3 protein: CASSDVGGGLGEQFF. The CDR3 region has the DNA TGTGCCAGTAGTGATGTGGGGGGGGGCCTCGGTGAGCAGTTCTTC. Using reference TRBV19 and TRBJ2-1 for the parts outside the CDR3, the full variable domain is DGGITQSPKYLFRKEGQNVTLSCEQNLNHDAMYWYRQDPGQGLRLIYYSQIVNDFQKGDIAEGYSVSREKKESFPLTVTSAQKNPTAFYLCASSDVGGGLGEQFFGPGTRLTVL.

The J gene is TRBJ1-1, the V gene TRBV6-5; D ambiguous. Per the germline V gene, CDR1 is MNHEY and CDR2 is SVGAGI. CDR3 length: 15 residues. V was pared by 7 bases and J by 3 bases, with 18 bases between. CDR3 residues: CASNLRVFLDTEAFF. Written as DNA, the CDR3 is TGTGCCAGCAACCTGAGGGTTTTTTTGGACACTGAAGCTTTCTTT.

This chain joins TRBV2 and TRBJ1-2; maybe TRBD1 (6 bases). CDR1 and CDR2 from the germline V gene are SNHLY and FYNNEI. This CDR3 spans 12 amino acids. The V gene lost 6 bases and the J gene lost 7 bases, with 12 bases spanning the gap. The CDR3 loop is CASRAGDAGYTF. The CDR3 nucleotides are TGTGCCAGCAGGGCAGGGGATGCTGGCTACACCTTC.